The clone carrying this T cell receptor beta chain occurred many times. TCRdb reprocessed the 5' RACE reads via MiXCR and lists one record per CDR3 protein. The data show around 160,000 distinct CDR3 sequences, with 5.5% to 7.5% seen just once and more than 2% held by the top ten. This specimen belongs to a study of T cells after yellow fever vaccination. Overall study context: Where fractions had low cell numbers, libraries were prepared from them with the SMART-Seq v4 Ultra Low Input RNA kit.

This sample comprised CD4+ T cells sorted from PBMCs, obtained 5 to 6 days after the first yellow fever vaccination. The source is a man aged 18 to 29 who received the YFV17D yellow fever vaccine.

For the CDR3, the DNA is TGTGCCAGCCGCCCCCACACCCGGGCAGATACGCAGTATTTT. The encoded protein is CASRPHTRADTQYF. J is TRBJ2-3 and V is TRBV7-2; no reliable D call. Germline assignment: CDR1 SGHTA and CDR2 FQGNSA. The V and J ends lost 8 bases and 4 bases respectively, with 16 bases between them. The CDR3 spans 14 residues.